This entry concerns a single T cell receptor beta chain. What it binds is not known. These data come from a study of response to subunit inactivated influenza vaccine. General study points: Every seasonal influenza vaccination brings in few new T cells, the authors suggested.

TCRdb fed the RT-PCR reads into MiXCR, producing one record per CDR3 protein. The sample lists hundreds of thousands of distinct CDR3 sequences, roughly 11% occurring once. Germline CDR1 SSHAT, CDR2 FNYEAQ (reference sequence). The germline V and J ends were trimmed by 4 bases and 4 bases, with 14 bases remaining between them. This CDR3 has 15 amino acids. V and J are TRBV7-7 and TRBJ2-1; a possible D gene is TRBD2 (6 bases). The TCR comes from a man aged 50 to 60 who received an inactivated influenza vaccine. This sample comprised PBMCs from blood, obtained around seven weeks after vaccination. CDR3 region: CASSSGEVGYNEQFF. CDR3 in DNA: TGTGCCAGCAGCTCGGGAGAGGTGGGATACAATGAGCAGTTCTTC.